The 32 T cell receptor beta chains below come from one sample, sequenced in a study of T cells after posttransplantation cyclophosphamide. Sequencing was performed with immunoSEQ multiplex PCR; in TCRdb, only in-frame clones are kept and a portion is missing. The table lists around 40,000 clones, 80% to 95% of them singletons, with roughly 2.5% in the top ten. Cyclophosphamide on days +3 and +4 followed busulfan-fludarabine conditioning and a marrow graft. The input for sequencing was PBMCs, taken roughly 60 days after allogeneic stem cell transplant with posttransplant cyclophosphamide. The receptors derive from a male patient aged 55 to 70 who received an allogeneic stem cell transplant from a related donor and was CMV-positive. Part of the T cells may come from the graft donor.

The chain recombines TRBV4-1 with TRBJ2-3; D remains unclear. The germline V gene encodes CDR1 MGHRA and CDR2 YSYEKL. CDR3 length equals 12 residues. Trimming stripped 2 bases from V and 8 bases from J, with 8 bases between. The CDR3 reads CASSQSATTQYF. The CDR3 nucleotides are TGCGCCAGCAGCCAAAGTGCTACTACGCAGTATTTT.

This clone turned up a few times. The chain's CDR3 is CASSQGGSPDSPLHF. CDR3 sequence (DNA): TGCGCCAGCAGCCAAGGAGGGTCCCCCGATTCACCCCTCCACTTT. The chain joins TRBV4-1 to TRBJ1-6; D call uncertain. Between the trimmed V and J ends, which lost 1 base and 8 bases, there was a span of 12 bases. In germline, CDR1 is MGHRA, CDR2 YSYEKL. This CDR3 region has 15 residues.

The chain couples TRBV7-9 to TRBJ1-1, with a possible D match to TRBD1 (6 bases). The CDR3 sequence is 13 residues long. Trimming cost V 5 bases and J 4 bases, with 11 bases left between them. Germline CDR1 is SEHNR and CDR2 is FQNEAQ (reference sequence). CDR3 loop: CASSPEGGTEAFF. The CDR3 DNA reads TGTGCCAGCAGCCCAGAAGGGGGCACTGAAGCTTTCTTT.

The chain recombines TRBV27 with TRBJ1-5; TRBD1 matches 7 bases. With V trimmed by 3 bases and J by 7 bases, 9 bases remained unmatched. CDR3 size: 15 residues. Germline V CDR1 and CDR2: MNHEY, SMNVEV (reference sequence). The CDR3: CASSLLRGGEQPQHF. The CDR3 coding sequence is TGTGCCAGCAGTTTGTTAAGAGGGGGCGAACAGCCCCAGCATTTT.

V is TRBV6-1 and J is TRBJ2-7; D is perhaps TRBD1 (6 bases). Trimming took off 3 bases at V and 4 bases at J, with 10 bases between the two ends. The CDR3 is made up of 13 amino acids. CDR1 is MNHNS, CDR2 SASEGT, per germline. The CDR3 loop is CASSETGYYEQYV. The CDR3 nucleotides are TGTGCCAGCAGTGAGACAGGCTATTACGAGCAGTACGTC.

This clone was counted between two and nine times. In nucleotides, the CDR3 is TGCGCCAGCAGCTCCGGACAGGGAGGAAACACCATATATTTT. Residues: CASSSGQGGNTIYF. This sequence joins TRBV5-1 and TRBJ1-3, with 8 positions matching TRBD1. Germline trimming cut 3 bases from V and 4 bases from J; bases unmatched to any gene: 3. Germline V gene lookup returns CDR1 SGHRS and CDR2 YFSETQ. The CDR3 extends over 14 amino acids.

This sequence joins TRBV11-3 and TRBJ2-7; a possible D gene is TRBD1 (5 bases). From germline, CDR1 is SGHNT and CDR2 YENEEA. Trimming pared 5 bases from V and 3 bases from J, leaving 17 bases between. CDR3 length: 15 amino acids. CDR3 loop: CASSGTGKNFYEQYF. As DNA, the CDR3 is TGTGCCAGCAGCGGAACAGGAAAAAACTTCTACGAGCAGTACTTC. The entire variable domain, with the rest obtained from reference TRBV11-3 and TRBJ2-7, is as follows: EAGVVQSPRYKIIEKKQPVAFWCNPISGHNTLYWYLQNLGQGPELLIRYENEEAVDDSQLPKDRFSAERLKGVDSTLKIQPAELGDSAVYLCASSGTGKNFYEQYFGPGTRLTVT.

This clone was recorded only once. The gene calls are TRBV5-1 and TRBJ2-3, with D perhaps TRBD2 (6 bases). Germline V gene data show CDR1 as SGHRS and CDR2 as YFSETQ. V lost 4 bases to trimming and J lost 0 bases, with 15 bases between them. The CDR3 has 16 amino acids. In DNA form, the CDR3 reads TGCGCCAGCAGCCGCTCTCCGGGGGATAGCACAGATACGCAGTATTTT. Translation gives CASSRSPGDSTDTQYF. The variable domain in full, with the rest retrieved from reference TRBV5-1 and TRBJ2-3, is KAGVTQTPRYLIKTRGQQVTLSCSPISGHRSVSWYQQTPGQGLQFLFEYFSETQRNKGNFPGRFSGRQFSNSRSEMNVSTLELGDSALYLCASSRSPGDSTDTQYFGPGTRLTVL.

This sequence joins TRBV29-1 and TRBJ2-7; TRBD1 agrees at 10 bases. The CDR3 runs to 12 residues. The V and J ends lost 6 bases and 5 bases, in that order; junction bases with no gene match: 4. Per germline, CDR1 SQVTM and CDR2 ANQGSEA. In DNA, the CDR3 is TGCAGCGTCCTTGGGACAGGGGACGAGCAGTACTTC. Protein: CSVLGTGDEQYF.

This chain connects TRBV9 to TRBJ1-1; 9 bases map to TRBD1. Unmatched junction bases numbered 4, after V lost 0 bases and J lost 1 base. The CDR3 extends over 16 amino acids. Germline assignment: CDR1 SGDLS and CDR2 YYNGEE. The CDR3 here is CASSVDVGQGNTEAFF. CDR3 in DNA: TGTGCCAGCAGCGTAGACGTGGGACAGGGGAACACTGAAGCTTTCTTT.

This clone has just one count. DNA of the CDR3: TGTGCCACAGACAGGAGCACAGATACGCAGTATTTT. Its translation: CATDRSTDTQYF. The J gene is TRBJ2-3, the V gene TRBV2; tentatively, D is TRBD1 (6 bases). Looked up from germline, CDR1 is SNHLY and CDR2 is FYNNEI. The ends were cut back, 10 bases at V and 0 bases at J, with 8 bases in the middle. This CDR3 is built from 12 residues.

The chain joins TRBV11-2 to TRBJ1-2; D gene unclear. Germline CDR1 is SGHAT and CDR2 is FQNNGV. The CDR3 contains 15 residues. V was cut by 0 bases and J by 7 bases, with 15 bases left in between. CDR3 coding DNA: TGTGCCAGCAGCTTAGAAGGGTGGGCAGGAGGTGGCTACACCTTC. It encodes CASSLEGWAGGGYTF.

The J gene is TRBJ2-5, the V gene TRBV5-1; 7 positions agree with TRBD2. J lost 1 base, V lost 2 bases, and 2 bases had no gene match. Germline V gene sequence: CDR1 SGHRS, CDR2 YFSETQ. The CDR3 covers 14 residues. CDR3 in DNA: TGCGCCAGCAGCTTAGCGGGAACCCAAGAGACCCAGTACTTC. Its protein product is CASSLAGTQETQYF. The full variable domain, completed using reference TRBV5-1 and TRBJ2-5, is KAGVTQTPRYLIKTRGQQVTLSCSPISGHRSVSWYQQTPGQGLQFLFEYFSETQRNKGNFPGRFSGRQFSNSRSEMNVSTLELGDSALYLCASSLAGTQETQYFGPGTRLLVL.

The chain links TRBV6-1 to TRBJ2-7; 8 bases are shared with TRBD1. Germline V lookup: CDR1 MNHNS, CDR2 SASEGT. CDR3 length equals 15 residues. J gave up 6 bases and V 1 base, and 8 bases lay outside the gene matches. CDR3 bases: TGTGCCAGCAGTGAAGAGGGTGGCAGGGGGCGCGAGCAGTACTTC. Its protein product is CASSEEGGRGREQYF.

The chain couples TRBV2 to TRBJ1-4; a weak D match, TRBD1 (6 bases). This CDR3 has 17 residues. The germline V and J ends were trimmed by 5 bases and 0 bases, with 16 bases remaining between them. The germline CDR1 and CDR2 sequences are SNHLY and FYNNEI. DNA for the CDR3: TGTGCCAGCAGTCCAACAGGGTCCTTTGCAACTAATGAAAAACTGTTTTTT. As protein: CASSPTGSFATNEKLFF.

This rearrangement joins TRBV28 to TRBJ2-1, with 9 bases fitting TRBD1. V shed 7 bases, J shed 0 bases, and the junction held 7 bases outside the gene matches. Germline lookup yields CDR1 MDHEN and CDR2 SYDVKM. This CDR3 region has 16 residues. The CDR3 is CASNPGTGPSYNEQFF. The CDR3 region has the DNA TGTGCCAGCAACCCAGGGACAGGGCCCTCCTACAATGAGCAGTTCTTC.

This chain uses TRBV11-2 with TRBJ2-1; 14 bases fit TRBD2. There are 19 residues in the CDR3. Germline values: CDR1 SGHAT, CDR2 FQNNGV. V dropped 4 bases and J dropped 0; count of bases not matched to a gene: 8. The CDR3 loop reads CASSSRGLAGDVSYNEQFF. Here the CDR3 DNA reads TGTGCCAGCAGCTCGAGGGGACTAGCGGGGGACGTCTCCTACAATGAGCAGTTCTTC. Based on the CDR3 plus reference TRBV11-2 and TRBJ2-1, the full variable domain is EAGVAQSPRYKIIEKRQSVAFWCNPISGHATLYWYQQILGQGPKLLIQFQNNGVVDDSQLPKDRFSAERLKGVDSTLKIQPAKLEDSAVYLCASSSRGLAGDVSYNEQFFGPGTRLTVL.

J is TRBJ1-3 and V is TRBV11-3, with TRBD1 matching over 9 bases. Looked up from germline, CDR1 is SGHNT and CDR2 is YENEEA. This CDR3 has 16 residues. Germline trimming cut 4 bases from V and 0 bases from J; bases unmatched to any gene: 4. CDR3 in amino acids: CASSSPTGGSGNTIYF. The CDR3 DNA follows: TGTGCCAGCAGCTCTCCGACAGGGGGCTCTGGAAACACCATATATTTT.

The chain has TRBV19 and TRBJ1-5, with 7 bases aligning to TRBD1. J lost 4 bases, V lost 7 bases, and 10 bases had no gene match. The CDR3 totals 15 residues. Germline V gene sequence: CDR1 LNHDA, CDR2 SQIVND (reference sequence). CDR3 DNA sequence: TGTGCCAGTAAAACTTGGGGACAGCTAAATCAGCCCCAGCATTTT. It translates to CASKTWGQLNQPQHF.

This chain connects TRBV2 to TRBJ1-1; TRBD1 is a possible D gene (5 bases). The CDR3 is made up of 15 amino acids. The germline V gene has CDR1 SNHLY and CDR2 FYNNEI. V lost 7 bases to trimming and J lost 4 bases, with 19 bases between them. CDR3 protein: CASISGGWLGTEAFF. CDR3 coding DNA: TGTGCCAGCATCAGCGGGGGGTGGTTAGGCACTGAAGCTTTCTTT.

With regard to this clone: In the same sample, other DNA sequences code for this CDR3. The gene calls are TRBV5-1 and TRBJ1-1; TRBD1 matches 7 bases. There are 14 residues in the CDR3. Trimming took 2 bases from V and 1 from J; bases not matched to a gene: 2. The germline V gene encodes CDR1 SGHRS and CDR2 YFSETQ. This CDR3 reads CASSLRQGNTEAFF. CDR3 DNA: TGCGCCAGCAGCTTAAGACAGGGGAACACTGAAGCTTTCTTT.

V usage is TRBV10-3 and J usage is TRBJ1-2; possible D gene TRBD1, 6 bases. The CDR3 is 15 amino acids. V was shortened by 7 bases and J by 6 bases, with 21 bases between the two germline ends. Germline V gene sequence: CDR1 ENHRY, CDR2 SYGVKD. The DNA for the CDR3 is TGTGCCATCACCGGTAGAAAGACAGGAGACAATGGCTACACCTTC. It translates to CAITGRKTGDNGYTF.

J is TRBJ1-2 and V is TRBV30; tentative D call: TRBD1 (5 bases). The CDR3 spans 13 residues. V lost 2 bases, J lost 7 bases, and 14 bases lay in between. Looked up from germline, CDR1 is GTSNPN and CDR2 is SVGIG (reference sequence). The CDR3 here is CAWSLSDNLGYTF. The CDR3 DNA reads as TGTGCCTGGAGTTTATCGGACAATCTTGGCTACACCTTC.

The chain employs TRBV5-4 and TRBJ2-3; 11 bases match TRBD2. Losses at the gene ends were 4 bases for V and 3 bases for J; bases not matched to a gene: 7. There are 16 residues in the CDR3. Germline values: CDR1 SGHNT, CDR2 YYREEE (reference sequence). The CDR3 loop is CASSPASGGPTDTQYF. The CDR3 bases are TGTGCCAGCAGCCCAGCTAGCGGGGGGCCAACAGATACGCAGTATTTT.

This rearrangement joins TRBV5-1 to TRBJ2-3, with 9 nucleotides matching TRBD2. The V segment lost 0 bases and the J segment 7 bases; nucleotides outside the gene matches: 6. The germline CDR1 and CDR2 sequences are SGHRS and YFSETQ. The CDR3 loop spans 15 amino acids. The CDR3 nucleotides read TGCGCCAGCAGCTTGGAGGGGACTAGCAGTAATACGCAGTATTTT. Amino acid sequence: CASSLEGTSSNTQYF. Based on the CDR3 plus reference TRBV5-1 and TRBJ2-3, the full variable domain is KAGVTQTPRYLIKTRGQQVTLSCSPISGHRSVSWYQQTPGQGLQFLFEYFSETQRNKGNFPGRFSGRQFSNSRSEMNVSTLELGDSALYLCASSLEGTSSNTQYFGPGTRLTVL.

The gene calls are TRBV5-4 and TRBJ1-1; D possibly corresponds to TRBD1 (5 bases). V lost 0 bases and J 1 base, leaving 7 bases between the germline ends. The CDR3 spans 14 residues. Germline V gene sequence: CDR1 SGHNT, CDR2 YYREEE (reference sequence). DNA for the CDR3: TGTGCCAGCAGCTTGGAGACAGAGAACACTGAAGCTTTCTTT. It yields the protein CASSLETENTEAFF.

The sample holds one count of this clone. This CDR3 reads CASSQEHDRGASGELFF. CDR3 in DNA: TGCGCCAGCAGCCAAGAACACGACAGGGGCGCGTCAGGGGAGCTGTTTTTT. The chain couples TRBV4-1 to TRBJ2-2; 8 bases agree with TRBD1. J was trimmed by 8 bases and V by 0 bases; bases with no gene match: 11. Germline V lookup: CDR1 MGHRA, CDR2 YSYEKL. The CDR3 sequence is 17 residues long.

This chain uses TRBV7-9 with TRBJ1-2, with 8 bases aligning to TRBD1. The length of the CDR3 is 13 residues. Germline values: CDR1 SEHNR, CDR2 FQNEAQ (reference sequence). With V trimmed by 5 bases and J by 7 bases, 6 bases remained unmatched. CDR3: CASSLQGARGYTF. In nucleotides, the CDR3 is TGTGCCAGCAGCCTGCAGGGGGCGCGTGGCTACACCTTC.

The V gene is TRBV19, the J gene TRBJ2-1; possibly TRBD2 for D (5 bases). The CDR3 totals 15 residues. CDR1 is LNHDA and CDR2 is SQIVND in the germline V gene (reference sequence). V lost 4 bases to trimming and J lost 7 bases, with 17 bases between them. CDR3 sequence (DNA): TGTGCCAGTAGTAGCCCCGCGGGTTCGAGGAATGAGCAGTTCTTC. This codes for CASSSPAGSRNEQFF.

The chain recombines TRBV2 with TRBJ2-7; tentative D call: TRBD2 (5 bases). Germline V gives CDR1 SNHLY, CDR2 FYNNEI. There are 15 residues in the CDR3. Trimming removed 5 bases from V and 2 bases from J, with 16 bases in between. CDR3 nucleotides: TGTGCCAGCAGTACTATGACCGGGAAACCCTACGAGCAGTACTTC. Its protein is CASSTMTGKPYEQYF.

This clone was seen only once. The rearrangement joins TRBV2 to TRBJ1-2; possibly TRBD1 for D (5 bases). From germline, CDR1 is SNHLY and CDR2 FYNNEI. The CDR3 length is 15 residues. V lost 2 bases and J 6 bases, leaving 16 bases between the germline ends. The chain's CDR3 is CASSEISWTTDGYTF. CDR3 DNA sequence: TGTGCCAGCAGTGAAATTTCGTGGACAACTGATGGCTACACCTTC.

V usage is TRBV7-2 and J usage is TRBJ2-7; D remains ambiguous. Germline V CDR1 and CDR2: SGHTA, FQGNSA. V was cut by 2 bases and J by 3 bases, with 11 bases left in between. This CDR3 spans 14 amino acids. The CDR3 DNA is TGTGCCAGCAGCTTACGTGAACAGCACTACGAGCAGTACTTC. This sequence encodes CASSLREQHYEQYF.